The clone carrying this T cell receptor (beta chain) was seen repeatedly, ten times or more. Its antigen remains unidentified. TCRdb reanalysed the reads using MiXCR and keeps one entry per CDR3 protein. The data hold tens of thousands of distinct CDR3 sequences, with less than 15% observed a single time. This CDR3 region has 14 residues. Germline values: CDR1 SGHRS, CDR2 YFSETQ. Trimming left V 4 bases short and J 1 base short, with 11 bases between. The entry originates in a study of type 1 regulatory T cells. Whole-study context: This in vitro CD4 product, T-allo10, is enriched for Tr1 cells and alloantigen-specific.

Study-level points and caveats: Compared with non-type 1 regulatory T cells, type 1 regulatory T cells showed a more restricted TCR repertoire.

The sequenced sample was cultured non-Tr1 T cells, either the whole culture or a sorted T cell fraction (not recorded which). This chain uses TRBV5-1 with TRBJ2-5, with D possibly matching TRBD2 (5 bases). This sequence originates from a human donor in good health. The CDR3 protein is CASSQRRGQETQYF. The CDR3 bases are TGCGCCAGCAGCCAACGACGGGGCCAAGAGACCCAGTACTTC.